Each of the 27 T cell receptor beta chains below was sequenced from the same sample in a study of blood T cell repertoires in COVID-19. Only in-frame clones appear in the TCRdb table, and some are missing; sequencing was by immunoSEQ multiplex PCR. Found here are about 280,000 clones, roughly 85% of them singletons; the top ten hold approximately 5.1%. What was sequenced was peripheral blood. All receptors come from a man aged 45-65 years with active or convalescent COVID-19.

The V and J genes are TRBV12-3 or TRBV12-4 and TRBJ1-1; D is perhaps TRBD1 (5 bases). This CDR3 region has 12 residues. V was pared by 7 bases and J by 7 bases, with 13 bases between. CDR3 in DNA: TGTGCCAGCAAGGTTGCGGGGCGTGAAGCTTTCTTT. Its protein product is CASKVAGREAFF.

The rearrangement links TRBV3-1 (or the pseudogene TRBV3-2) to TRBJ1-2; D unclear. The CDR3 is 13 amino acids. Germline CDR1 is LGHDT and CDR2 is YNNKEL (reference sequence). Between the trimmed V and J ends, which lost 4 bases and 0 bases, there was a span of 6 bases. The CDR3 here is CASSPRANYGYTF. Here the CDR3 DNA reads TGTGCCAGCAGCCCGAGAGCTAACTATGGCTACACCTTC.

This clone was seen only once. V usage is TRBV7-9 and J usage is TRBJ2-1; D gene ambiguous. CDR1 SEHNR and CDR2 FQNEAQ come from the germline V gene (reference sequence). V was pared by 1 base and J by 10 bases, with 8 bases between. The CDR3 has 12 residues. This CDR3 is CASSLVSKEQFF. CDR3 bases: TGTGCCAGCAGCTTAGTATCTAAAGAGCAGTTCTTC. The full variable domain, in which reference TRBV7-9 and TRBJ2-1 provide the parts outside the CDR3, is DTGVSQNPRHKITKRGQNVTFRCDPISEHNRLYWYRQTLGQGPEFLTYFQNEAQLEKSRLLSDRFSAERPKGSFSTLEIQRTEQGDSAMYLCASSLVSKEQFFGPGTRLTVL.

The chain combines TRBV5-4 with TRBJ2-1; D is perhaps TRBD1 (6 bases). Trimming took 6 bases from V and 14 from J, leaving 21 bases between them. Germline V gene lookup returns CDR1 SGHNT and CDR2 YYREEE (reference sequence). The CDR3 runs 13 residues. The DNA of the CDR3 is TGTGCCAGCACCCAGGGGCCGGCTAATCCGGAGTTCTTC. Its translation is CASTQGPANPEFF.

In nucleotides, the CDR3 is TGCAGTGCTAGTCTACTTCCCTCCTACAATGAGCAGTTCTTC. It yields the protein CSASLLPSYNEQFF. This sequence joins TRBV20-1 and TRBJ2-1, with unresolved D. Germline V gene lookup returns CDR1 DFQATT and CDR2 SNEGSKA (reference sequence). This CDR3 has 14 amino acids. Trimming cost V 3 bases and J 0 bases, with 9 bases left between them.

There are a few counts of this clone. The chain has TRBV7-9 and TRBJ2-1; 7 bases fit TRBD2. CDR1 and CDR2 from the germline V gene are SEHNR and FQNEAQ (reference sequence). The junction had 13 bases not matched to a gene; V was cut back by 1 base and J by 10 bases. This CDR3 is built from 16 residues. CDR3 sequence (DNA): TGTGCCAGCAGCTTAGTTCGGGGAGGGCCTTTAAACGAGCAGTTCTTC. Protein sequence: CASSLVRGGPLNEQFF.

The rearrangement joins TRBV6-5 to TRBJ2-2; tentatively, D is TRBD2 (6 bases). The length of the CDR3 is 15 residues. The V end was cut by 5 bases, the J end by 5 bases, with 15 bases between. The V gene's germline CDR1 is MNHEY and CDR2 SVGAGI. The CDR3 loop reads CASSREPLATGELFF. The CDR3 DNA sequence: TGTGCCAGCAGTCGGGAGCCGCTTGCAACCGGGGAGCTGTTTTTT.

This clone appeared a single time. The chain joins TRBV7-2 to TRBJ2-7; D not certain. There are 16 residues in the CDR3. Looked up from germline, CDR1 is SGHTA and CDR2 is FQGNSA. V was cut by 1 base and J by 0 bases, with 13 bases left in between. CDR3 DNA sequence: TGTGCCAGCAGCTTAGGACACAGAACCTCCTCCTACGAGCAGTACTTC. Its translation: CASSLGHRTSSYEQYF.

This chain uses TRBV7-9 with TRBJ1-1, with TRBD1 as a possible D gene (5 bases). Germline-derived CDR1 and CDR2 are SEHNR and FQNEAQ (reference sequence). Between the trimmed V and J ends, which lost 5 bases and 6 bases, there was a span of 19 bases. This CDR3 has 15 residues. The CDR3 loop is CASSHPDTGGPEAFF. The CDR3 nucleotides are TGTGCCAGCAGCCACCCCGATACAGGTGGACCTGAAGCTTTCTTT.

The rearrangement links TRBV27 to TRBJ2-5; TRBD2 is a possible D gene (6 bases). The CDR3 loop spans 15 amino acids. V was clipped by 6 bases and J by 3 bases, with 17 bases between them. Germline V gene data show CDR1 as MNHEY and CDR2 as SMNVEV (reference sequence). The CDR3 DNA is TGTGCCAGCAGCTCGCTCGCTAGCGTTAAAGAGACCCAGTACTTC. Its protein product is CASSSLASVKETQYF.

The J gene is TRBJ1-2, the V gene TRBV29-1, with 11 bases aligning to TRBD1. The CDR3 runs to 14 residues. Germline V gene sequence: CDR1 SQVTM, CDR2 ANQGSEA. V gave up 6 bases and J gave up 4 bases; unmatched junction bases: 7. CDR3: CSVPRTGGGYGYTF. For the CDR3, the DNA is TGCAGCGTGCCCCGGACAGGGGGCGGCTATGGCTACACCTTC.

This clone has a single count. The chain combines TRBV19 with TRBJ1-2, with a weak D call TRBD1 (5 bases). Germline CDR1 reads LNHDA; CDR2 reads SQIVND (reference sequence). This CDR3 comprises 16 residues. V was clipped by 2 bases and J by 3 bases, with 16 bases between them. CDR3 residues: CASSITPGRGDYGYTF. The CDR3, as DNA: TGTGCCAGTAGTATAACCCCGGGGAGGGGAGACTATGGCTACACCTTC.

This clone was observed a single time. This sequence joins TRBV10-2 and TRBJ2-3, with a possible D match to TRBD2 (6 bases). V dropped 11 bases and J dropped 3 bases, with 6 bases sitting between them. Germline lookup yields CDR1 WSHSY and CDR2 SAAADI. This CDR3 spans 10 amino acids. CDR3 bases: TGCGCCGCGGGAACAGATACGCAGTATTTT. Translating gives CAAGTDTQYF.

The chain employs TRBV5-1 and TRBJ2-1; D might be TRBD2 (5 bases). The length of the CDR3 is 16 residues. V was clipped by 4 bases and J by 10 bases, with 24 bases between them. In germline, CDR1 is SGHRS, CDR2 YFSETQ. The CDR3 here is CASSLGITGSSLEQFF. The CDR3 DNA reads as TGCGCCAGCAGCCTCGGGATAACGGGCAGCTCCTTAGAGCAGTTCTTC.

The DNA of the CDR3 is TGCGCCAGCAGCCAACCATGGACAGGACGGAACACCGGGGAGCTGTTTTTT. This gives the protein CASSQPWTGRNTGELFF. This sequence joins TRBV4-1 and TRBJ2-2, with TRBD1 matching 7 bases. The CDR3 covers 17 residues. Germline V gene sequence: CDR1 MGHRA, CDR2 YSYEKL. Unmatched junction bases numbered 7, after V lost 2 bases and J lost 1 base.

As for this clone: This specimen includes other DNA sequences encoding the same CDR3. V usage is TRBV12-3 or TRBV12-4 and J usage is TRBJ2-7; possibly TRBD2 for D (5 bases). Deletions cut 4 bases from V and 4 bases from J, with 8 bases between. This CDR3 has 12 residues. CDR3 nucleotides: TGTGCCAGCAGTTCAACGGGGTACGAGCAGTACTTC. Its translation: CASSSTGYEQYF.

This clone was seen once. The J gene is TRBJ2-7, the V gene TRBV5-4; D unresolved. Germline CDR1 is SGHNT and CDR2 is YYREEE (reference sequence). V dropped 0 bases and J dropped 2 bases, with 6 bases sitting between them. This CDR3 has 13 amino acids. The CDR3 nucleotides are TGTGCCAGCAGCTTGGGCAGAACCTACGAGCAGTACTTC. Translating it yields CASSLGRTYEQYF.

The CDR3 loop is CASSQGITDTQYF. As DNA, the CDR3 is TGTGCCAGCAGCCAGGGCATCACAGATACGCAGTATTTT. This sequence joins TRBV14 and TRBJ2-3; D is ambiguous. This CDR3 region has 13 residues. Trimming removed 3 bases from V and 2 bases from J, with 6 bases in between. Germline V gene lookup returns CDR1 SGHDN and CDR2 FVKESK.

V usage is TRBV18 and J usage is TRBJ2-1; TRBD2 matches 7 bases. This CDR3 is 18 amino acids long. CDR1 and CDR2 from the germline V gene are KGHSH and LQKENI. Trimming removed 2 bases from V and 6 bases from J; junction bases left unmatched: 16. In DNA form, the CDR3 reads TGTGCCAGCTCACCATTTGGCAGCGGGACCGGAGCCCGCAATGAGCAGTTCTTC. Residues: CASSPFGSGTGARNEQFF.

The rearrangement joins TRBV30 to TRBJ1-2; 8 bases align to TRBD1. Germline CDR1 and CDR2: GTSNPN and SVGIG (reference sequence). The length of the CDR3 is 13 residues. Trimming cost V 2 bases and J 8 bases; bases outside gene matches: 7. In DNA form, the CDR3 reads TGTGCCTGGAGTCGGCAACAGGGGGTCGGCTACACCTTC. This codes for CAWSRQQGVGYTF.

This chain joins TRBV6-5 and TRBJ1-6; the D gene is possibly TRBD1 (6 bases). CDR1 is MNHEY and CDR2 is SVGAGI in the germline V gene. Trimming took 4 bases from V and 10 from J, leaving 14 bases between them. CDR3 length equals 14 residues. The CDR3 coding sequence is TGTGCCAGCAGTTTCCCCACAAGGGGGTCACCCCTCCACTTT. Its protein product is CASSFPTRGSPLHF.

The rearrangement uses TRBV30 and TRBJ1-4; 9 bases are shared with TRBD1. The CDR3 sequence is 15 residues long. Germline CDR1 is GTSNPN and CDR2 is SVGIG (reference sequence). V gave up 4 bases and J gave up 8 bases; unmatched junction bases: 11. In nucleotides, the CDR3 is TGTGCCTGGATGAGCCAACAGGGGGCTGGGGAAAAACTGTTTTTT. Translation gives CAWMSQQGAGEKLFF.

In DNA form, the CDR3 reads TGTGCCAGCCCCCTTGAGCAGGTGGGTTCCTACGAGCAGTACTTC. This encodes CASPLEQVGSYEQYF. The genes are TRBV27 and TRBJ2-7, with unresolved D. Trimming stripped 8 bases from V and 1 base from J, with 18 bases between. Germline V gene sequence: CDR1 MNHEY, CDR2 SMNVEV (reference sequence). There are 15 residues in the CDR3.

The chain joins TRBV6-5 to TRBJ1-5; TRBD1 matches at 7 bases. This CDR3 contains 15 residues. The trim removed 0 bases at V and 3 bases at J, leaving 2 bases unmatched. CDR1 and CDR2 from the germline V gene are MNHEY and SVGAGI. The CDR3 loop is CASSYSGQHNQPQHF. CDR3 nucleotides: TGTGCCAGCAGTTACTCGGGACAGCACAATCAGCCCCAGCATTTT.

This clone was seen more than once but under ten times. The chain is built from TRBV7-6 and TRBJ1-4, with 7 positions matching TRBD1. V dropped 5 bases and J dropped 5; count of bases not matched to a gene: 8. CDR3 length equals 15 residues. The V gene's germline CDR1 is SGHVS and CDR2 FNYEAQ. The CDR3 protein is CASSAQGQTNEKLFF. The DNA of the CDR3 is TGTGCCAGCAGCGCCCAGGGACAGACAAATGAAAAACTGTTTTTT.

The gene calls are TRBV28 and TRBJ2-3; D perhaps matches TRBD2 (6 bases). Germline CDR1 and CDR2: MDHEN and SYDVKM. The V end was cut by 9 bases, the J end by 9 bases, with 13 bases between. The CDR3 extends over 11 amino acids. The CDR3 loop is CASLQAGTQYF. In DNA form, the CDR3 reads TGTGCCAGTCTCCAGGCGGGGACGCAGTATTTT.

The gene calls are TRBV7-2 and TRBJ2-7, with TRBD2 identical over 8 bases. The V gene's germline CDR1 is SGHTA and CDR2 FQGNSA. The V and J ends lost 5 bases and 4 bases, in that order; junction bases with no gene match: 7. This CDR3 region has 14 residues. DNA for the CDR3: TGTGCCAGCAGCGTCCCGGGACTAGGGTACGAGCAGTACTTC. This encodes CASSVPGLGYEQYF.